Shown below are 22 T cell receptor beta chains from a single sample sequenced in a study of molecular identifiers for immune sequencing clone quantification. In TCRdb, the PCR reads were re-called with MiXCR into one record per CDR3 protein. In the table there are more than 250,000 distinct CDR3 sequences, 20% to 25% of which are singletons. Sequencing input: naive CD8+ T cells from blood, with Jurkat cell RNA spiked in. Subset here: FACS-sorted CD8+CD4-CCR7+CD45RA+ naive T cells. These receptors all stem from a human donor in good health. Some libraries in this study had Jurkat cell RNA spiked in.

This clonotype was seen at least ten times. The chain couples TRBV6-6 to TRBJ1-2, with 7 bases identical to TRBD1. Germline CDR1 reads MNHNY; CDR2 reads SVGAGI (reference sequence). This CDR3 contains 14 residues. The trim removed 2 bases at V and 7 bases at J, leaving 7 bases unmatched. The DNA for the CDR3 is TGTGCCAGCAGTTACCCCGACAGGGAGGGTGGCTACACCTTC. It translates to CASSYPDREGGYTF.

This clonotype was counted many times. The chain uses TRBV7-6 and TRBJ2-3; D is unclear. Deletions cut 3 bases from V and 2 bases from J, with 21 bases between. CDR1 is SGHVS and CDR2 is FNYEAQ in the germline V gene. This CDR3 region has 18 residues. The CDR3 region is CASSFKDHHEDDTDTQYF. The CDR3 DNA is TGTGCCAGCAGCTTTAAGGACCACCACGAAGACGACACAGATACGCAGTATTTT.

The CDR3 DNA reads TGTGCCAGCAGTTTCCAGGGGCCCTCCTACAATGAGCAGTTCTTC. Translation: CASSFQGPSYNEQFF. This chain joins TRBV27 and TRBJ2-1; possibly TRBD1 for D (6 bases). In germline, CDR1 is MNHEY, CDR2 SMNVEV (reference sequence). The CDR3 length is 15 residues. The ends were cut back, 3 bases at V and 0 bases at J, with 9 bases in the middle.

This clonotype was seen ten or more times. Germline and junction disagree at one end, which may indicate a read error. The chain carries TRBV28 and TRBJ2-5; 8 positions agree with TRBD1. CDR1 MDHEN and CDR2 SYDVKM come from the germline V gene. This CDR3 comprises 11 residues. CDR3 loop: CASSPGGSHFF. DNA of the CDR3: TGTGCCAGCAGCCCAGGGGGCAGTCATTTCTTC.

Concerning this clonotype: This may arise from a read error, as a much more abundant clone is one base away. V is TRBV4-3 and J is TRBJ1-1; D remains unclear. This CDR3 region has 13 residues. Deletions cut 3 bases from V and 5 bases from J, with 10 bases between. CDR1 is LGHNA, CDR2 YSLEER, per germline. The CDR3 nucleotides read TGCGCCAGCAGCCACGGGGTTAGGACTGAAGCTTTCTTT. It yields the protein CASSHGVRTEAFF.

As concerns this clonotype: A much larger clone lies one base from this, so it may be a read error. This chain joins TRBV7-9 and TRBJ2-2; no clear D. The CDR3 length is 13 residues. CDR1 and CDR2 (germline): SEHNR, FQNEAQ (reference sequence). The germline V and J ends were trimmed by 4 bases and 12 bases, with 15 bases remaining between them. DNA for the CDR3: TGTGCCAGCAGCTCCGGGCTTGTTGGGAAGCTGTTTTTT. It is translated as CASSSGLVGKLFF.

Ten or more counts support this clonotype. The gene calls are TRBV27 and TRBJ1-1, with D perhaps matching TRBD1 (6 bases). This CDR3 is built from 16 residues. Deletions cut 6 bases from V and 0 bases from J, with 17 bases between. CDR1 is MNHEY, CDR2 SMNVEV, per germline (reference sequence). CDR3 DNA sequence: TGTGCCAGCAGCCCACTGGGGGGCGGACTGAACACTGAAGCTTTCTTT. Translation: CASSPLGGGLNTEAFF.

Turning to this clonotype: This clone may be a read error of a much larger clone one base away. This rearrangement joins TRBV6-1 to TRBJ1-5, with 9 positions matching TRBD1. CDR1 and CDR2 (germline): MNHNS, SASEGT. This CDR3 comprises 17 residues. The junction had 13 bases not matched to a gene; V was cut back by 7 bases and J by 3 bases. The CDR3, as DNA: TGTGCCAGCATTAAACAGGGGGCCCAGATTCCCAATCAGCCCCAGCATTTT. Protein product: CASIKQGAQIPNQPQHF.

Remarks on this clonotype: Possible read error: a much larger clone is one base away. It is likely a read error, because the conserved phenylalanine at the end of the CDR3 is missing. The DNA for the CDR3 is TGTGCCAGTAGTATTGGTGGGGGCGAAGATACGCAGTATTCT. Translated: CASSIGGGEDTQYS. The rearrangement uses TRBV19 and TRBJ2-3; D perhaps matches TRBD1 (6 bases). This CDR3 has 14 residues. The germline V gene encodes CDR1 LNHDA and CDR2 SQIVND (reference sequence). V lost 3 bases, J lost 5 bases, and 12 bases lay in between.

A word on this clonotype: Given a much more abundant clone one base away, this may be a read error. This likely comes from a read error, as the CDR3 has no conserved phenylalanine or tryptophan at its end. The chain recombines TRBV19 with TRBJ2-7; the D call may be TRBD1 or TRBD2 (5 bases each). This CDR3 is 14 amino acids long. V gave up 1 base and J gave up 3 bases, with 10 bases separating them. Looked up from germline, CDR1 is LNHDA and CDR2 is SQIVND (reference sequence). The CDR3 DNA is TGTGCCAGTAGTATAGCCGGGACGGTCTACGAGCAGTACCTC. Translated, it gives CASSIAGTVYEQYL.

Note on this clonotype: A clone one base away is much larger, so this may be a read error. The chain is built from TRBV28 and TRBJ2-3, with D maybe TRBD2 (5 bases). Germline CDR1 and CDR2: MDHEN and SYDVKM. CDR3 length equals 15 residues. The CDR3 region has the DNA TGTGCCAGCAGTATAAAGGCGGGTGTAGGAGATACGCTGTATTTT. It specifies CASSIKAGVGDTLYF.

This clonotype was seen a handful of times. The chain has TRBV29-1 and TRBJ1-5, with TRBD1 identical over 10 bases. J was trimmed by 9 bases and V by 4 bases; bases with no gene match: 18. The CDR3 contains 17 residues. CDR1 is SQVTM, CDR2 ANQGSEA, per germline. The CDR3 here is CSVGPRQGARISRPQHF. The CDR3 DNA reads as TGCAGCGTTGGACCTAGACAGGGGGCGAGGATTTCGCGGCCCCAGCATTTT. Using reference TRBV29-1 and TRBJ1-5 for the parts outside the CDR3, the full variable domain is SAVISQKPSRDICQRGTSLTIQCQVDSQVTMMFWYRQQPGQSLTLIATANQGSEATYESGFVIDKFPISRPNLTFSTLTVSNMSPEDSSIYLCSVGPRQGARISRPQHFGDGTRLSIL.

This clonotype appeared many times. The rearrangement joins TRBV4-3 to TRBJ2-3; D gene ambiguous. The CDR3 totals 15 residues. Germline CDR1 reads LGHNA; CDR2 reads YSLEER. With 1 base removed from V and 3 bases from J, the gap between germline ends came to 11 bases. The CDR3 bases are TGCGCCAGCAGCCAAGCGCGCGCACCTACAGATACGCAGTATTTT. Its translation: CASSQARAPTDTQYF.

This clonotype was seen repeatedly, ten times or more. The J gene is TRBJ1-4, the V gene TRBV2; D ambiguous. Germline V gene lookup returns CDR1 SNHLY and CDR2 FYNNEI. The V end lost 8 bases, the J end lost 8 bases, and 9 bases lay between the germline ends. This CDR3 contains 11 residues. CDR3 sequence: CASLFGEKLFF. CDR3 nucleotide sequence: TGTGCCAGCCTCTTTGGAGAAAAACTGTTTTTT.

Concerning this clonotype: The junction does not match germline at one end; this may be a read error. The chain recombines TRBV7-9 with TRBJ2-7; 12 bases agree with TRBD1. This CDR3 region has 16 residues. Germline V gene sequence: CDR1 SEHNR, CDR2 FQNEAQ (reference sequence). CDR3 bases: TGTGCCAGCAGCGCCCTCGGGACAGGGGGCTACTACGAGCAGCACTTC. Protein product: CASSALGTGGYYEQHF.

A remark on this clonotype: This may be a read error, as it is one base from a much larger clone. The CDR3 nucleotides read TGCGCCAGCAGCCGAGGGGAGGGGCCCACTGAAGCTTTCTTT. This encodes CASSRGEGPTEAFF. The rearrangement links TRBV4-1 to TRBJ1-1, with a tentative D call TRBD1 (5 bases). This CDR3 region has 14 residues. Germline V lookup: CDR1 MGHRA, CDR2 YSYEKL. Trimming removed 4 bases at V and 4 bases at J, with 13 bases between.

V gene TRBV18 combines with J gene TRBJ2-6, with D possibly being TRBD1 (5 bases). The CDR3 is 14 residues long. V lost 4 bases to trimming and J lost 2 bases, with 6 bases between them. Per germline, CDR1 KGHSH and CDR2 LQKENI. The CDR3 region is CASSQGPGANVLTF. The CDR3 bases are TGTGCCAGCTCACAGGGGCCTGGGGCCAACGTCCTGACTTTC.

This chain links TRBV7-9 with TRBJ2-3; tentatively, D is TRBD1 or TRBD2 (6 bases each). The CDR3 contains 15 residues. V was clipped by 5 bases and J by 5 bases, with 17 bases between them. Germline V gene data show CDR1 as SEHNR and CDR2 as FQNEAQ (reference sequence). The CDR3 nucleotides are TGTGCCAGCAGCCTCTTTTCGGGGGCCGGAGATACGCAGTATTTT. Protein product: CASSLFSGAGDTQYF.

This clonotype came up a few times. V gene TRBV7-9 combines with J gene TRBJ2-1; 7 bases are a match to TRBD2. This CDR3 is 15 amino acids long. Unmatched junction bases numbered 12, after V lost 6 bases and J lost 7 bases. From germline, CDR1 is SEHNR and CDR2 FQNEAQ (reference sequence). CDR3 nucleotides: TGTGCCAGCAGTCTCGGGGGGACCCTTACGAATGAGCAGTTCTTC. The encoded protein is CASSLGGTLTNEQFF.

This chain uses TRBV12-2 with TRBJ1-1. TRBV12-2 has pseudogene status. The CDR3 length is 16 residues. Written as DNA, the CDR3 is TGTGCAAGTCGCTTCGGGGTCTCCATCATGAACACTGAAGCTTTCTTT. Translation gives CASRFGVSIMNTEAFF.

The V gene is TRBV28, the J gene TRBJ1-1; D not resolved. This CDR3 is built from 16 residues. CDR1 is MDHEN and CDR2 is SYDVKM in the germline V gene. The V and J ends lost 1 base and 5 bases respectively, with 17 bases between them. The CDR3 here is CASSLSPERPKTEAFF. The CDR3 coding sequence is TGTGCCAGCAGTTTATCCCCGGAACGCCCTAAAACTGAAGCTTTCTTT.

Regarding this clonotype: A much larger clone differs from this one at a single base, so this may be a read error. The V gene is TRBV29-1, the J gene TRBJ1-2, with 9 positions matching TRBD1. Germline V gene data show CDR1 as SQVTM and CDR2 as ANQGSEA. This CDR3 is 16 amino acids long. The CDR3 is CGVEGAIGTGIRGYTF. CDR3 coding DNA: TGCGGCGTTGAAGGAGCCATCGGGACAGGGATCCGCGGCTACACCTTC.